Listed here are 21 T cell receptor beta chains from one sample, sequenced in a study of blood T cell repertoires in COVID-19. TCRdb's copy holds only in-frame clones and misses some; the assay was immunoSEQ multiplex PCR. Of about 190,000 clones listed, 70% to 90% are singletons. The sequencing sample was made of peripheral blood. Receptor source: a woman of 80 years or more with acute or convalescent COVID-19.

The V call is TRBV5-4, the J call TRBJ2-2; D gene uncertain. The CDR3 length is 15 residues. V shed 0 bases and J shed 1 base, with 7 bases lying between them. Germline-derived CDR1 and CDR2 are SGHNT and YYREEE (reference sequence). The CDR3 coding sequence is TGTGCCAGCAGCTTGGAGACGGGGAACACCGGGGAGCTGTTTTTT. Encoded protein: CASSLETGNTGELFF.

The genes are TRBV5-4 and TRBJ2-7, with TRBD2 identical over 7 bases. The CDR3 spans 15 residues. Germline V CDR1 and CDR2: SGHNT, YYREEE (reference sequence). V shed 4 bases, J shed 3 bases, and the junction held 10 bases outside the gene matches. CDR3 sequence (DNA): TGTGCCAGCAGCGGGGCTAGCGGCTTCGGCTACGAGCAGTACTTC. Encoded protein: CASSGASGFGYEQYF.

The chain employs TRBV11-2 and TRBJ2-7; TRBD2 agrees at 12 bases. Germline loops: CDR1 SGHAT, CDR2 FQNNGV. V shed 1 base and J 2 bases; nucleotides not matched to a gene: 3. The CDR3 covers 16 residues. CDR3 in amino acids: CASSLVLAGGAYEQYF. As DNA, the CDR3 is TGTGCCAGCAGCTTAGTACTAGCGGGGGGAGCCTACGAGCAGTACTTC.

The J gene is TRBJ1-2, the V gene TRBV10-3, with 8 bases lining up with TRBD1. Trimming cost V 8 bases and J 5 bases; bases outside gene matches: 7. The CDR3 totals 13 residues. CDR1 and CDR2 (germline): ENHRY, SYGVKD. CDR3 nucleotide sequence: TGTGCCATCGGCCCCAGGGGGCTTTATGGCTACACCTTC. It yields the protein CAIGPRGLYGYTF.

The chain uses TRBV5-6 and TRBJ1-5, with 10 bases that match TRBD1. CDR3 size: 15 residues. Germline V gene sequence: CDR1 SGHDT, CDR2 YYEEEE. The junction had 7 bases not matched to a gene; V was cut back by 4 bases and J by 6 bases. The CDR3 sequence is CASSTVRDRGQPQHF. Here the CDR3 DNA reads TGTGCCAGCAGCACTGTCCGGGACAGGGGTCAGCCCCAGCATTTT.

The chain uses TRBV10-3 and TRBJ2-2, with D unresolved. V gave up 10 bases and J gave up 1 base, with 10 bases separating them. The CDR3 is made up of 13 amino acids. CDR1 ENHRY and CDR2 SYGVKD come from the germline V gene. This chain's CDR3 is CANAAENTGELFF. The CDR3 nucleotides are TGTGCCAACGCGGCGGAGAACACCGGGGAGCTGTTTTTT.

The chain links TRBV27 to TRBJ1-6; TRBD1 matches 11 bases. The CDR3 is 15 amino acids. Germline V gene lookup returns CDR1 MNHEY and CDR2 SMNVEV (reference sequence). V trimming: 6 bases; J trimming: 6 bases; junction bases outside the gene matches: 4. DNA of the CDR3: TGTGCCAGCAGAGGACAGGGGGCAGGTAATTCACCCCTCCACTTT. Translated: CASRGQGAGNSPLHF.

The J gene is TRBJ1-3, the V gene TRBV7-3; perhaps TRBD1 as D (5 bases). Germline V lookup: CDR1 SGHTA, CDR2 FQGTGA. The CDR3 is made up of 13 amino acids. The germline V and J ends were trimmed by 5 bases and 5 bases, with 10 bases remaining between them. This CDR3 is CASSTGPRNTIYF. The CDR3 DNA sequence: TGTGCCAGCAGCACAGGACCCCGAAACACCATATATTTT.

The CDR3 nucleotides are TGTGCCAGCAGCTTAACCGGACAGGGGGCGACGTACGAGCAGTACTTC. Protein sequence: CASSLTGQGATYEQYF. The V gene is TRBV7-2, the J gene TRBJ2-7, with 11 bases lining up with TRBD1. The CDR3 runs 16 residues. V was pared by 2 bases and J by 4 bases, with 7 bases of the junction left unmatched. CDR1 and CDR2 from the germline V gene are SGHTA and FQGNSA.

J is TRBJ2-3 and V is TRBV12-3 or TRBV12-4; D might be TRBD2 (5 bases). The CDR3 sequence is 12 residues long. V shed 3 bases and J shed 9 bases, with 10 bases lying between them. In DNA, the CDR3 is TGTGCCAGCAGTTTTTACACGGGGACGCAGTATTTT. Its translation: CASSFYTGTQYF.

The rearrangement uses TRBV28 and TRBJ1-1; 8 bases are a match to TRBD1. V shed 3 bases and J 1 base; nucleotides not matched to a gene: 4. There are 15 residues in the CDR3. Looked up from germline, CDR1 is MDHEN and CDR2 is SYDVKM. The CDR3 nucleotides are TGTGCCAGCAGTTTTCTGGGACAGGAGAACACTGAAGCTTTCTTT. Protein: CASSFLGQENTEAFF. The full variable domain, completed using reference TRBV28 and TRBJ1-1, is DVKVTQSSRYLVKRTGEKVFLECVQDMDHENMFWYRQDPGLGLRLIYFSYDVKMKEKGDIPEGYSVSREKKERFSLILESASTNQTSMYLCASSFLGQENTEAFFGQGTRLTVV.

The V gene is TRBV7-2, the J gene TRBJ2-5; maybe TRBD1 (5 bases). Deletions cut 2 bases from V and 5 bases from J, with 9 bases between. Per germline, CDR1 SGHTA and CDR2 FQGNSA. This CDR3 has 13 amino acids. CDR3 protein: CASSLSPGETQYF. The CDR3 DNA sequence: TGTGCCAGCAGCTTATCCCCAGGGGAGACCCAGTACTTC.

The chain joins TRBV7-2 to TRBJ1-6; 7 positions agree with TRBD1. Germline V gene data show CDR1 as SGHTA and CDR2 as FQGNSA. The CDR3 extends over 13 amino acids. V lost 1 base and J lost 11; bases outside the gene matches: 2. The chain's CDR3 is CASSLVTGTPLHF. The CDR3 DNA reads as TGTGCCAGCAGCTTAGTGACAGGGACACCCCTCCACTTT.

The CDR3 sequence is CASSRGNQPQHF. The DNA for the CDR3 is TGTGCCAGCAGCAGGGGGAACCAGCCCCAGCATTTT. V usage is TRBV3-1 (or the pseudogene TRBV3-2) and J usage is TRBJ1-5; possible D gene TRBD1, 6 bases. Germline V lookup: CDR1 LGHDT, CDR2 YNNKEL (reference sequence). The length of the CDR3 is 12 residues. The germline V and J ends were trimmed by 5 bases and 7 bases, with 9 bases remaining between them.

Points on this clone: One end of the junction is discordant with germline, which a read error may explain. The gene calls are TRBV18 and TRBJ2-7, with 9 positions matching TRBD2. Germline CDR1 KGHSH, CDR2 LQKENI. The CDR3 has 14 amino acids. CDR3 bases: TGTGCCAGCGCACCTATAGCGGGAGACTACGAGCAGTACTTC. It is translated as CASAPIAGDYEQYF.

The rearrangement joins TRBV27 to TRBJ1-1; 7 bases are a match to TRBD1. Per the germline V gene, CDR1 is MNHEY and CDR2 is SMNVEV (reference sequence). Germline trimming cut 6 bases from V and 6 bases from J; bases unmatched to any gene: 7. The CDR3 is 13 residues long. DNA of the CDR3: TGTGCCAGCAGATTACAGGGGACCCCTGAAGCTTTCTTT. This sequence encodes CASRLQGTPEAFF.

The chain combines TRBV5-1 with TRBJ1-1, with D uncertain. V lost 5 bases and J lost 1, with 9 bases in between. Germline CDR1 SGHRS, CDR2 YFSETQ. This CDR3 is 13 amino acids long. The CDR3 sequence is CASRIQENTEAFF. The CDR3 nucleotides read TGCGCCAGCAGAATCCAGGAGAACACTGAAGCTTTCTTT.

V gene TRBV10-3 combines with J gene TRBJ2-1; D possibly corresponds to TRBD1 (5 bases). The germline CDR1 and CDR2 sequences are ENHRY and SYGVKD. The V and J ends lost 0 bases and 6 bases respectively, with 12 bases between them. The CDR3 runs 15 residues. Here the CDR3 reads CAISESAGKGNEQFF. The CDR3 DNA follows: TGTGCCATCAGTGAGTCGGCAGGGAAGGGCAATGAGCAGTTCTTC.

V usage is TRBV7-2 and J usage is TRBJ1-5; 7 positions match TRBD1. The CDR3 contains 13 residues. Germline V gene sequence: CDR1 SGHTA, CDR2 FQGNSA. The V and J ends lost 1 base and 7 bases, in that order; junction bases with no gene match: 1. CDR3 nucleotide sequence: TGTGCCAGCAGCTTAGGGGACAGACAGCCCCAGCATTTT. Protein sequence: CASSLGDRQPQHF.

The chain joins TRBV5-8 to TRBJ2-6, with D perhaps matching TRBD1 (5 bases). The V gene's germline CDR1 is SGHTS and CDR2 YDEGEE. V gave up 3 bases and J gave up 0 bases, with 16 bases separating them. The CDR3 spans 18 residues. This CDR3 is CASSSWTFFSSGANVLTF. The CDR3 region has the DNA TGTGCCAGCAGCTCCTGGACATTCTTCAGCTCTGGGGCCAACGTCCTGACTTTC.

This rearrangement joins TRBV6-2 or TRBV6-3 to TRBJ1-5, with D possibly matching TRBD1 (6 bases). Germline assignment: CDR1 MNHEY and CDR2 SVGEGT. The CDR3 length is 14 residues. With 6 bases removed from V and 0 bases from J, the gap between germline ends came to 9 bases. This CDR3 reads CASSWTDSNQPQHF. The CDR3, as DNA: TGTGCCAGCAGCTGGACAGATAGCAATCAGCCCCAGCATTTT.